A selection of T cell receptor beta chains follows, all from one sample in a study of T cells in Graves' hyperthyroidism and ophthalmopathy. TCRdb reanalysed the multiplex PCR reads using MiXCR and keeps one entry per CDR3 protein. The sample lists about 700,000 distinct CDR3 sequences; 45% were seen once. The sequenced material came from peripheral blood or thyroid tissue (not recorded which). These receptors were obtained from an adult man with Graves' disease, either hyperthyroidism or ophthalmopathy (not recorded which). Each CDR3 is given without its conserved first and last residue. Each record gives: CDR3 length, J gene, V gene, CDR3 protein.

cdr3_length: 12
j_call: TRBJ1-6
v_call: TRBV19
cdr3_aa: ASRITALNSPLH

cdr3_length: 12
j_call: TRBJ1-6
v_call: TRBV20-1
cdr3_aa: SANRDSRSSPLH

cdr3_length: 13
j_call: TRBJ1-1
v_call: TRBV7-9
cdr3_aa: ASSPRERLNTEAF

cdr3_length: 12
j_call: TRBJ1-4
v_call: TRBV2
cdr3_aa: ASSRAGVNEKLF

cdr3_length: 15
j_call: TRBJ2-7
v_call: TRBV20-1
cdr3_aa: SARDNGGRTGGYEQY

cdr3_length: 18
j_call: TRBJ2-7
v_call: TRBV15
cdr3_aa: ATSRDKGLGRLVPPYEQY

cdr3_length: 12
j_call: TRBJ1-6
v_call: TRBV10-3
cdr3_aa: AIGVTGVASPLH

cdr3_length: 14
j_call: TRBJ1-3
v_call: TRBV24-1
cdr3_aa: ATSDYRGQGGYTIY

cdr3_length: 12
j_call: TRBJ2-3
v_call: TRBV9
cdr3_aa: ASSVGSGADTQY

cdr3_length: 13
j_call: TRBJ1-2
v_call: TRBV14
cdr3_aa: ASSPSTGDYYGYT

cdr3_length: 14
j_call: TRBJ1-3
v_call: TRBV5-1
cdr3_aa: ASSLTGGRYGNTIY

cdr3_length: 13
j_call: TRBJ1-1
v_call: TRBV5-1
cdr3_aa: ASSPRQGIGTEAF

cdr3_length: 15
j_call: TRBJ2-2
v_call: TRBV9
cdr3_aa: ASSVAGVGAEAGELF

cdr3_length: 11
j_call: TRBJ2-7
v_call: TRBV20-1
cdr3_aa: SAPLAAQDEQY

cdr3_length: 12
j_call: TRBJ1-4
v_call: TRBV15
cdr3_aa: ATSSFGGQLELF

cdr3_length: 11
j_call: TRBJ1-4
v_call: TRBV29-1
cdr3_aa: SVEGSVDEKLF

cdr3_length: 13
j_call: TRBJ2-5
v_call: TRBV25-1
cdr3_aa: ASNLLTGAKETQY

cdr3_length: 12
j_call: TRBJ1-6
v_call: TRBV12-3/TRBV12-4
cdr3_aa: ASSYGDVGSPLH

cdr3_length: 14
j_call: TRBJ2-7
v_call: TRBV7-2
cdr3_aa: ASSTGGSGYPYEQY

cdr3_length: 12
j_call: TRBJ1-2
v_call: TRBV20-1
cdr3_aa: SAMAGGQGYGYT

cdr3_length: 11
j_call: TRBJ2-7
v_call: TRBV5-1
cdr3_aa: ARMGQIAYEQY

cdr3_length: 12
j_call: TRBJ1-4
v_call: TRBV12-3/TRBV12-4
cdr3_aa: ASNLGGLEEKLF

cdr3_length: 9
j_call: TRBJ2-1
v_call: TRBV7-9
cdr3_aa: ASSFASEQF

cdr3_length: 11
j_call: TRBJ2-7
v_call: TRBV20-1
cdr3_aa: SARPRVGYEQY

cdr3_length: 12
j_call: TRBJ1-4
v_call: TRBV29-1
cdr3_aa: SVEVQGTNEKLF

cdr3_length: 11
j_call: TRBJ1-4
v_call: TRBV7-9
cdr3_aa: ASSSRSYEKLF

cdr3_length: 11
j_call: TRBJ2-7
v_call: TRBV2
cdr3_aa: ASRDPGPLEQY

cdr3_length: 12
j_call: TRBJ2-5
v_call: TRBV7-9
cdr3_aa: ASSPGQGSKTQY

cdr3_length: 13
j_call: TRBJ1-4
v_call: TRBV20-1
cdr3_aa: SARVRKQGDEKLF

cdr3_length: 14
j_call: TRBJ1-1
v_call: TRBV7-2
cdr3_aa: ASSLFHGAQITGAF

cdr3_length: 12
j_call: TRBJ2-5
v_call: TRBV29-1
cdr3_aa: SVRLQGGQETQY

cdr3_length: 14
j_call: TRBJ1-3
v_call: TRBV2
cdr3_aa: ASRRPGQGSGNTIY

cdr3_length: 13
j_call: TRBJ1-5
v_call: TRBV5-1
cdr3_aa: ASSFDPGAYQPQH

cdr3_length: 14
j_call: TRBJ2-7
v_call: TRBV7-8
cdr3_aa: ASSGPDRGDAYEQY

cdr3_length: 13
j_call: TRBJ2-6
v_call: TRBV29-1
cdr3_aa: SVGQGFAGANVLT

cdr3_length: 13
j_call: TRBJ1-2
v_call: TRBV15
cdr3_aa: AASSHLHREDGYT

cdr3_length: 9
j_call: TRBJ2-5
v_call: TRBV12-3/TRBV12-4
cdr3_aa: ASVRVGTQY

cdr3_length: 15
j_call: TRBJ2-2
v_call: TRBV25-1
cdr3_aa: ASSSHSAQGSAGELF

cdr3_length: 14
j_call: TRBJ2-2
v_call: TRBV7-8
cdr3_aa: ASSLPVGVDTGELF

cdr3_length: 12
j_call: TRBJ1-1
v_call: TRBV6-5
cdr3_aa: ASRGLGPNTEAF

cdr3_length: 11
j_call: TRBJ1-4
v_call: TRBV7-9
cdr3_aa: ASSQEGTEKLF

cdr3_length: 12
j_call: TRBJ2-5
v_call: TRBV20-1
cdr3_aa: SARVAGFEETQY

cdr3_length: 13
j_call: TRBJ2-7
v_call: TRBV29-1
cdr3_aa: SVGRGGSGIYEQY

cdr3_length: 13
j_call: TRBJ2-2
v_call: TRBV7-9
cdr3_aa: ASSLGTGQSGELF

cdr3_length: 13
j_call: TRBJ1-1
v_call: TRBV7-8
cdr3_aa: ASSLATGRGTEAF